Below, 13 T cell receptor beta chains from the same sample are listed, as sequenced in a study of T cell responses to AZD1222 COVID-19 vaccine. TCRdb's copy holds only in-frame clones and misses some; the assay was immunoSEQ multiplex PCR. The data hold over 75,000 clones, with approximately 83% observed a single time. This material consisted of peripheral blood, taken 28 days after the second AZD1222 dose. These receptors originate from an adult who received the AZD1222 COVID-19 vaccine.

This clone was detected a few times. The chain joins TRBV11-1 to TRBJ1-1; D call uncertain. Germline assignment: CDR1 SGHAT and CDR2 FQDESV (reference sequence). V was pared by 5 bases and J by 10 bases, with 17 bases between. CDR3 length: 13 residues. DNA of the CDR3: TGTGCCAGCAGCCTTGACGGGCCTGGAGGAGCTTTCTTT. Translating gives CASSLDGPGGAFF.

A single count supports this clone. The J gene is TRBJ2-1, the V gene TRBV2, with D perhaps given as TRBD1 or TRBD2 (5 bases each). This CDR3 contains 12 residues. Germline assignment: CDR1 SNHLY and CDR2 FYNNEI. Trimming pared 8 bases from V and 7 bases from J, leaving 12 bases between. DNA for the CDR3: TGTGCCAGCGGGACCACTAGTAATGAGCAGTTCTTC. Its translation: CASGTTSNEQFF. Drawing the rest from reference TRBV2 and TRBJ2-1, the complete variable domain is EPEVTQTPSHQVTQMGQEVILRCVPISNHLYFYWYRQILGQKVEFLVSFYNNEISEKSEIFDDQFSVERPDGSNFTLKIRSTKLEDSAMYFCASGTTSNEQFFGPGTRLTVL.

The chain joins TRBV6-5 to TRBJ1-2; D is undetermined. Germline CDR1 MNHEY, CDR2 SVGAGI. CDR3 size: 15 residues. V was cut by 2 bases and J by 1 base, with 11 bases left in between. The CDR3: CASSYGPDHNYGYTF. The DNA for the CDR3 is TGTGCCAGCAGTTACGGCCCGGACCATAACTATGGCTACACCTTC.

The V gene is TRBV5-6, the J gene TRBJ1-6; 7 bases are shared with TRBD1. The length of the CDR3 is 15 residues. Germline V lookup: CDR1 SGHDT, CDR2 YYEEEE. Trimming removed 2 bases from V and 5 bases from J; junction bases left unmatched: 4. CDR3 residues: CASSFRDRDNSPLHF. In DNA, the CDR3 is TGTGCCAGCAGCTTCCGTGACAGGGATAATTCACCCCTCCACTTT.

This chain links TRBV3-1 (or the pseudogene TRBV3-2) with TRBJ1-2; TRBD1 matches at 10 bases. The ends lost 1 base at V and 6 bases at J; junction bases unmatched: 5. CDR3 length equals 15 residues. Germline lookup yields CDR1 LGHDT and CDR2 YNNKEL (reference sequence). The CDR3 reads CASSQGRQGANGYTF. The CDR3 DNA follows: TGTGCCAGCAGCCAAGGAAGACAGGGGGCGAATGGCTACACCTTC.

The chain has TRBV18 and TRBJ2-5; D might be TRBD2 (5 bases). The CDR3 contains 13 residues. Germline lookup yields CDR1 KGHSH and CDR2 LQKENI. V was shortened by 3 bases and J by 4 bases, with 9 bases between the two germline ends. CDR3 loop: CASSPRRAETQYF. Here the CDR3 DNA reads TGTGCCAGCTCACCCCGGCGGGCAGAGACCCAGTACTTC. Using reference TRBV18 and TRBJ2-5 for the parts outside the CDR3, the full variable domain is NAGVMQNPRHLVRRRGQEARLRCSPMKGHSHVYWYRQLPEEGLKFMVYLQKENIIDESGMPKERFSAEFPKEGPSILRIQQVVRGDSAAYFCASSPRRAETQYFGPGTRLLVL.

This rearrangement joins TRBV20-1 to TRBJ2-2, with 8 bases identical to TRBD2. The CDR3 is 14 residues long. Looked up from germline, CDR1 is DFQATT and CDR2 is SNEGSKA (reference sequence). V was pared by 3 bases and J by 4 bases, with 4 bases of the junction left unmatched. The CDR3 DNA follows: TGCAGTGCTAGTTTTCGGGGGGGCACCGGGGAGCTGTTTTTT. It codes for CSASFRGGTGELFF.

The rearrangement links TRBV6-5 to TRBJ1-4; D gene ambiguous. This CDR3 has 16 amino acids. Germline CDR1 and CDR2: MNHEY and SVGAGI. Trimming left V 0 bases short and J 8 bases short, with 16 bases between. The CDR3 loop reads CASSYSTYGEGEKLFF. The CDR3 coding sequence is TGTGCCAGCAGTTACTCGACTTACGGGGAGGGAGAAAAACTGTTTTTT.

The genes are TRBV3-1 (or the pseudogene TRBV3-2) and TRBJ2-7, with 7 bases fitting TRBD1. The V gene's germline CDR1 is LGHDT and CDR2 YNNKEL (reference sequence). The CDR3 totals 16 residues. V trimming: 1 base; J trimming: 0 bases; junction bases outside the gene matches: 6. DNA for the CDR3: TGTGCCAGCAGCCAAGCCCCGGACAGGAGCTCCTACGAGCAGTACTTC. It encodes CASSQAPDRSSYEQYF.

The chain recombines TRBV19 with TRBJ2-2; TRBD2 aligns across 10 bases. Per the germline V gene, CDR1 is LNHDA and CDR2 is SQIVND (reference sequence). J was trimmed by 4 bases and V by 4 bases; bases with no gene match: 6. CDR3 size: 16 residues. CDR3 sequence reads: CASSNLLAGSTGELFF. CDR3 DNA: TGTGCCAGTAGTAATCTACTAGCGGGGTCCACCGGGGAGCTGTTTTTT. The full variable domain, in which reference TRBV19 and TRBJ2-2 provide the parts outside the CDR3, is DGGITQSPKYLFRKEGQNVTLSCEQNLNHDAMYWYRQDPGQGLRLIYYSQIVNDFQKGDIAEGYSVSREKKESFPLTVTSAQKNPTAFYLCASSNLLAGSTGELFFGEGSRLTVL.

This rearrangement joins TRBV28 to TRBJ2-1; D not certain. The CDR3 sequence is 15 residues long. Between the trimmed V and J ends, which lost 6 bases and 7 bases, there was a span of 19 bases. CDR1 and CDR2 (germline): MDHEN, SYDVKM. Here the CDR3 DNA reads TGTGCCAGCAGCCACCGCGGTGGTCTGGTTAATGAGCAGTTCTTC. Translating gives CASSHRGGLVNEQFF.

The CDR3 sequence is CASKEGAGEQYF. For the CDR3, the DNA is TGTGCCAGCAAGGAAGGGGCCGGCGAGCAGTACTTC. The rearrangement joins TRBV28 to TRBJ2-7; a weak D match, TRBD1 (5 bases). Germline-derived CDR1 and CDR2 are MDHEN and SYDVKM. Trimming removed 7 bases at V and 6 bases at J, with 13 bases between. The CDR3 totals 12 residues.

The chain uses TRBV5-1 and TRBJ1-5; no clear D gene. Trimming removed 1 base from V and 1 base from J, with 6 bases in between. The CDR3 contains 14 residues. Looked up from germline, CDR1 is SGHRS and CDR2 is YFSETQ. CDR3 in DNA: TGCGCCAGCAGCTTGTATGGAAGCAATCAGCCCCAGCATTTT. Its protein product is CASSLYGSNQPQHF.